This is a list of T cell receptor beta chains from one sample in a study of T cell changes during pregnancy in multiple sclerosis. Profiling relied on immunoSEQ multiplex PCR, and the TCRdb table lists in-frame clones only, not all of them. Of some 77,000 clones detected, around 89% appear once; the ten largest clones hold approximately 2%. The material was peripheral blood, obtained before pregnancy. These TCRs come from a female donor with multiple sclerosis, enrolled in a pregnancy study. Both conserved end residues are part of each CDR3. D genes are given only for firm matches. Only part of the rows carry a size: once, few, many, or a class if the clone is expanded.

CDR3 protein	CDR3 DNA	D gene	clone size	V gene	J gene
CASSPLPGGYGYTF	TGTGCCAGCTCACCTCTGCCAGGGGGCTATGGCTACACCTTC	TRBD1	.	TRBV18	TRBJ1-2
CASSDYQPQHF	TGTGCCAGCAGTGACTATCAGCCCCAGCATTTT	.	.	TRBV6-1	TRBJ1-5
CASSYRGQGANGYNEQFF	TGTGCCAGCAGTTACCGTGGACAGGGGGCGAATGGGTACAATGAGCAGTTCTTC	TRBD1	.	TRBV27	TRBJ2-1
CATSEDRAYEQYF	TGTGCCACCAGCGAGGACAGGGCCTACGAGCAGTACTTC	TRBD1	.	TRBV15	TRBJ2-7
CASSLGTGSNYGYTF	TGCGCCAGCAGCCTTGGGACAGGGTCCAACTATGGCTACACCTTC	TRBD1	.	TRBV4-1	TRBJ1-2
CASSPTAGSYNSPLHF	TGTGCCAGCAGCCCGACAGCGGGCTCCTATAATTCACCCCTCCACTTT	.	.	TRBV7-2	TRBJ1-6
CASTRGGISYNSPLHF	TGTGCCAGCACACGAGGGGGAATATCCTATAATTCACCCCTCCACTTT	.	.	TRBV2	TRBJ1-6
CSALTGERRQPQHF	TGCAGCGCCTTAACAGGGGAAAGGCGTCAGCCCCAGCATTTT	TRBD1	.	TRBV29-1	TRBJ1-5
CASILEGLDTEAFF	TGTGCCAGCATACTGGAGGGGCTCGACACTGAAGCTTTCTTT	.	.	TRBV6-1	TRBJ1-1
CASSSAYRDSPLHF	TGTGCCAGCAGCTCGGCCTACAGGGATTCACCCCTCCACTTT	.	.	TRBV7-8	TRBJ1-6
CASSEEQVLENEQYF	TGTGCCAGCAGTGAAGAACAGGTCCTCGAAAACGAGCAGTACTTC	.	.	TRBV2	TRBJ2-7
CASSQSGGKEKLFF	TGTGCCAGCAGCCAATCGGGGGGGAAAGAAAAACTGTTTTTT	.	.	TRBV14	TRBJ1-4
CASSLAGNYGYTF	TGTGCCAGCAGCTTGGCAGGGAACTATGGCTACACCTTC	.	few	TRBV7-3	TRBJ1-2
CASKPIGSLNTEAFF	TGTGCCAGCAAGCCAATCGGGTCCTTGAACACTGAAGCTTTCTTT	.	.	TRBV7-9	TRBJ1-1
CASSLLTGVGQPQHF	TGTGCCAGCAGTTTACTGACAGGGGTGGGTCAGCCCCAGCATTTT	TRBD1	.	TRBV28	TRBJ1-5
CASSLMGGAKTQYF	TGTGCCAGCAGCTTAATGGGAGGGGCGAAGACCCAGTACTTC	TRBD2	once	TRBV5-6	TRBJ2-5
CASSDSRTGLSGGYTF	TGTGCCAGCAGTGACTCCCGGACAGGGCTTTCCGGTGGCTACACCTTC	TRBD1	.	TRBV2	TRBJ1-2
CASSVVRGFTEAFF	TGTGCCAGCAGCGTAGTGCGGGGGTTCACTGAAGCTTTCTTT	.	.	TRBV9	TRBJ1-1
CASRLYGGTGELFF	TGTGCCAGCAGGTTATACGGGGGGACCGGGGAGCTGTTTTTT	TRBD2	.	TRBV7-2	TRBJ2-2
CASLLLPGQGGNGYTF	TGCGCCAGCTTACTGTTACCGGGACAGGGGGGGAATGGCTACACCTTC	TRBD1	.	TRBV5-1	TRBJ1-2
CASSEARQGLRNEKLFF	TGTGCCAGCAGTGAAGCCCGGCAGGGCTTAAGGAACGAAAAACTGTTTTTT	.	once	TRBV2	TRBJ1-4
CASSEGGEYEQYF	TGTGCCAGCAGTGAAGGGGGAGAGTACGAGCAGTACTTC	.	.	TRBV6-1	TRBJ2-7
CASGPGGASGANVLTF	TGCGCCAGCGGGCCGGGGGGTGCCTCTGGGGCCAACGTCCTGACTTTC	TRBD2	.	TRBV4-1	TRBJ2-6
CAWRDLRQYEAFF	TGTGCCTGGAGGGATCTCAGACAGTATGAAGCTTTCTTT	.	.	TRBV30	TRBJ1-1
CASSYFTGGKDTQYF	TGTGCCAGCAGTTACTTCACAGGGGGCAAAGATACGCAGTATTTT	TRBD1	.	TRBV6-5	TRBJ2-3
CASSQSVAGGGDTQYF	TGCGCCAGCAGCCAATCGGTAGCGGGGGGCGGGGATACGCAGTATTTT	TRBD2	.	TRBV4-3	TRBJ2-3
CASSMGRGTPRNTEAFF	TGTGCCAGTAGTATGGGCAGGGGAACACCAAGGAACACTGAAGCTTTCTTT	.	.	TRBV19	TRBJ1-1
CAWMSVLGSPLHF	TGTGCCTGGATGAGCGTCTTAGGATCACCCCTCCACTTT	.	.	TRBV30	TRBJ1-6
CASSLTSGHTDTQYF	TGTGCCAGCAGCCTTACTAGCGGGCACACAGATACGCAGTATTTT	TRBD2	.	TRBV7-2	TRBJ2-3
CASSRRAYEQYF	TGTGCCAGCAGCCGCAGGGCCTACGAGCAGTACTTC	.	.	TRBV28	TRBJ2-7
CAISEGRVNSPLHF	TGTGCCATCAGCGAGGGGCGAGTTAATTCACCCCTCCACTTT	.	.	TRBV10-3	TRBJ1-6
CASSPRTGRFF	TGTGCCAGCAGCCCTCGGACTGGGCGGTTCTTC	.	.	TRBV21-1	TRBJ2-1
CASRTGPNEKLFF	TGTGCCAGCCGGACAGGACCTAATGAAAAACTGTTTTTT	TRBD1	few	TRBV2	TRBJ1-4
CASSLWAGDYNEQFF	TGTGCCAGCAGCTTATGGGCAGGGGATTACAATGAGCAGTTCTTC	.	.	TRBV7-9	TRBJ2-1
CAWAPVQHPYEQYF	TGTGCCTGGGCCCCCGTACAGCACCCCTACGAGCAGTACTTC	.	.	TRBV30	TRBJ2-7
CASSTRRSGAGNTIYF	TGTGCCAGCAGCACCCGTCGATCAGGGGCTGGAAACACCATATATTTT	.	few	TRBV2	TRBJ1-3
CASSPIPGTAYEQYF	TGTGCCAGTAGTCCGATCCCCGGGACAGCTTACGAGCAGTACTTC	TRBD1	.	TRBV19	TRBJ2-7
CASSQGGAGLLKETQYF	TGCGCCAGCAGTCAGGGGGGGGCAGGGCTCCTGAAAGAGACCCAGTACTTC	.	.	TRBV23-1	TRBJ2-5
CASSPRQGENGYTF	TGTGCCAGCTCACCCCGACAGGGCGAGAATGGCTACACCTTC	TRBD1	.	TRBV18	TRBJ1-2
CASSDVQGTYEKLFF	TGTGCCAGCAGCGACGTACAGGGGACTTACGAAAAACTGTTTTTT	TRBD1	.	TRBV7-9	TRBJ1-4